The clone carrying this TCR beta chain has at least ten counts. Its specificity is not known. This specimen comes from a study of T-cell reconstitution after alpha-beta-depleted transplantation in children. Overall study results and limits: Reportedly, roughly two months post-transplant, alpha-beta T cells arose from several hundred expanded graft clones.

Trimming took off 5 bases at V and 5 bases at J, with 4 bases between the two ends. From germline, CDR1 is DFQATT and CDR2 SNEGSKA (reference sequence). This CDR3 has 10 amino acids. The authors prepared the TCRbeta library with unique molecular identifiers. TCRdb called the PCR reads again in MiXCR, with one record for every CDR3 protein. The top ten hold 28% of the sample, which has hundreds of thousands of distinct CDR3 sequences, roughly a tenth seen once. The origin of this receptor is a child less than two years old with acute myeloid leukemia, due to receive a stem cell transplant. Material: PBMCs, obtained before TCRalphabeta/CD19-depleted stem cell transplant. The chain combines TRBV20-1 with TRBJ2-1; D call uncertain. Here the CDR3 reads CSAQNNEQFF. The CDR3 DNA follows: TGCAGTGCTCAAAACAATGAGCAGTTCTTC.